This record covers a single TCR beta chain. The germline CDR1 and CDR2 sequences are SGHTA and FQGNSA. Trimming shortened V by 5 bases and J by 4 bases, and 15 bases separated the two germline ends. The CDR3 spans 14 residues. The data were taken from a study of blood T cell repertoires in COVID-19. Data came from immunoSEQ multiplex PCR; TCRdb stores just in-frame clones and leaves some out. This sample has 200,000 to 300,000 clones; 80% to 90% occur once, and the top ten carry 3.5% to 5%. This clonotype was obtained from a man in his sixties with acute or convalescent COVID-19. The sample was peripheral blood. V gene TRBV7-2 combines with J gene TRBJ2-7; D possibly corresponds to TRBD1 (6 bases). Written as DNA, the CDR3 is TGTGCCAGCAGCCCGGTGGGGGCCGGGTACGAGCAGTACTTC. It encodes CASSPVGAGYEQYF.